Listed below are T cell receptor beta chains from one sample, sequenced in a study of long-term antiretroviral therapy in people with HIV. Clones were read by immunoSEQ multiplex PCR, and TCRdb kept only the in-frame ones, dropping some. The repertoire consists of 25,000 to 35,000 clones, with roughly 90% occurring once and the leading ten covering 3% to 4.5%. Sample: unsorted PBMCs, taken 1.8 years after starting antiretroviral therapy. Source of these receptors: a woman aged 18 to 35 with HIV. Each CDR3 is given with its conserved first and last residue. The D gene is left open where the match is weak. Size is stated for part of the rows, as once, few or many counts, or as a class when the clone is expanded.

>-|TRBJ1-1|TRBV18|-|15
CASSPGTPGNTEAFF
TGTGCCAGCTCACCAGGGACTCCAGGTAACACTGAAGCTTTCTTT
>-|TRBJ2-1|TRBV6-6|-|15
CASSYSQGGYNEQFF
TGTGCCAGCAGTTACTCGCAGGGAGGTTACAATGAGCAGTTCTTC
>-|TRBJ1-2|TRBV7-9|TRBD1|11
CASSATGVYTF
TGTGCCAGCAGCGCCACAGGGGTTTACACCTTC
>-|TRBJ2-5|TRBV7-9|-|11
CASSWQETQYF
TGTGCCAGCAGCTGGCAAGAGACCCAGTACTTC
>-|TRBJ2-7|TRBV2|TRBD1|14
CASRGQVNSYEQYF
TGTGCCAGCAGGGGACAGGTGAACTCCTACGAGCAGTACTTC
>-|TRBJ2-2|TRBV4-3|TRBD1|17
CASSQVTVGQGAEELFF
TGCGCCAGCAGCCAAGTTACGGTGGGACAGGGGGCGGAGGAGCTGTTTTTT
>once|TRBJ1-2|TRBV18|TRBD1|14
CASSPGTGEYGYTF
TGTGCCAGCTCACCAGGGACAGGGGAGTATGGCTACACCTTC
>-|TRBJ1-1|TRBV5-1|-|15
CASSLQGRGNTEAFF
TGCGCCAGCAGCTTGCAGGGTCGGGGGAACACTGAAGCTTTCTTT
>-|TRBJ2-7|TRBV5-8|TRBD2|16
CASSFRRLAVPYEQYF
TGTGCCAGCAGCTTTAGGCGACTAGCGGTGCCCTACGAGCAGTACTTC
>-|TRBJ1-2|TRBV18|-|14
CASSPPGDDYGYTF
TGTGCCAGCTCACCACCGGGGGATGACTATGGCTACACCTTC
>-|TRBJ2-3|TRBV19|TRBD2|17
CASSILGLALSTDTQYF
TGTGCCAGTAGTATCCTCGGACTAGCCCTCAGCACAGATACGCAGTATTTT
>-|TRBJ1-1|TRBV28|-|13
CASLEIFDTEAFF
TGTGCCAGCCTGGAGATTTTTGACACTGAAGCTTTCTTT
>-|TRBJ2-3|TRBV27|TRBD1|18
CASSSIRDRGYTIDTQYF
TGTGCCAGCAGTTCAATAAGGGACAGGGGGTATACTATAGATACGCAGTATTTT
>-|TRBJ2-5|TRBV6-5|TRBD1|13
CASRKQGWETQYF
TGTGCCAGCAGAAAACAGGGGTGGGAGACCCAGTACTTC
>-|TRBJ2-7|TRBV7-2|-|12
CASSSLTWEQYF
TGTGCCAGCAGCTCACTAACTTGGGAGCAGTACTTC
>-|TRBJ1-2|TRBV7-9|-|16
CASSPMGPRINYGYTF
TGTGCCAGCAGCCCAATGGGACCGAGGATTAACTATGGCTACACCTTC
>-|TRBJ1-1|TRBV5-4|TRBD1|15
CASSEPGQGLLEAFF
TGTGCCAGCAGCGAACCGGGACAGGGCCTCCTTGAAGCTTTCTTT
>-|TRBJ2-2|TRBV7-9|-|16
CASSLGASQFTGELFF
TGTGCCAGCAGCTTAGGGGCTTCGCAGTTCACCGGGGAGCTGTTTTTT
>-|TRBJ2-3|TRBV7-2|TRBD2|13
CALAGTGVDTQYF
TGTGCTCTAGCGGGGACCGGGGTGGATACGCAGTATTTT
>once|TRBJ1-1|TRBV9|-|13
CASSLGGATEAFF
TGTGCCAGCAGCCTGGGGGGGGCAACTGAAGCTTTCTTT
>-|TRBJ2-5|TRBV7-6|-|14
CASSLGIVQETQYF
TGTGCCAGCAGCTTAGGCATCGTCCAAGAGACCCAGTACTTC